The clone carrying this TCR beta chain was counted between two and nine times. Its antigen is not identified. Both 60 Vbeta primers and 13 Jbeta primers went into the PCR. Some clones are missing from TCRdb's copy, which holds only in-frame ones; the method was immunoSEQ multiplex PCR. The data show under 300,000 clones, about 81% seen once. This sample was taken from a study of cytomegalovirus exposure and HLA in healthy donors. Across the whole study: Roughly 180 million T cells yielded more than 95 million unique TCR beta sequences, as an earlier analysis found. Study-wide points: Researchers catalogued roughly 170 TCR beta chains as cytomegalovirus-associated. Later analysis demonstrated an association between a missense DCLRE1C variant and TCR beta V- and J-gene trimming. Previously analyzed data showed that most TCR beta V segments were productive at a frequency of about 90% or about 30%.

The V gene lost 7 bases and the J gene lost 7 bases, with 11 bases spanning the gap. Looked up from germline, CDR1 is SQVTM and CDR2 is ANQGSEA. The CDR3 contains 11 residues. The receptor was derived from an older woman in good health and CMV-seropositive. Input material: PBMCs. V and J are TRBV29-1 and TRBJ2-1; D gene uncertain. CDR3 sequence (DNA): TGCAGCGCTGGGCCTATGAATGAGCAGTTCTTC. Translated, it gives CSAGPMNEQFF.